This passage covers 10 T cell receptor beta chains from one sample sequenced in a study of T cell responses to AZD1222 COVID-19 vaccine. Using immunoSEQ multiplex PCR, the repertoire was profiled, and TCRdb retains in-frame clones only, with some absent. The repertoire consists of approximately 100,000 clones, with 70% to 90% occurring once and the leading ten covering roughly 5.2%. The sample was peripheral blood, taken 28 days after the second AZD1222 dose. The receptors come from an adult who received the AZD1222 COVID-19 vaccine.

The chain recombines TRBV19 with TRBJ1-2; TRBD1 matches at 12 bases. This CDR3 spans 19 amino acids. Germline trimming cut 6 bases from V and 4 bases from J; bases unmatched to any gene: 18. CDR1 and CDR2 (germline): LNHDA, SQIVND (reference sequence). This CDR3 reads CASSSSPLGTGGRSYGYTF. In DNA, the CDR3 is TGTGCCAGTAGCTCTTCCCCACTCGGGACAGGGGGCAGGAGCTATGGCTACACCTTC.

This CDR3 is CASSSPTWGQGSSYEQYF. The DNA for the CDR3 is TGTGCCAGCAGCTCACCTACCTGGGGACAGGGAAGCTCCTACGAGCAGTACTTC. The J gene is TRBJ2-7, the V gene TRBV11-2, with 9 bases fitting TRBD1. The V segment lost 4 bases and the J segment 0 bases; nucleotides outside the gene matches: 13. This CDR3 has 18 residues. Germline CDR1 reads SGHAT; CDR2 reads FQNNGV.

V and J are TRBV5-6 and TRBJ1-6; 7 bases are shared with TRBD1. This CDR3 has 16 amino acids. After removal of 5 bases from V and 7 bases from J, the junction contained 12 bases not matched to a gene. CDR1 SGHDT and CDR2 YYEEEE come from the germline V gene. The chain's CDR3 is CASSSQGEAWNSPLHF. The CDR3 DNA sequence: TGTGCCAGCAGTTCCCAGGGGGAGGCTTGGAATTCACCCCTCCACTTT.

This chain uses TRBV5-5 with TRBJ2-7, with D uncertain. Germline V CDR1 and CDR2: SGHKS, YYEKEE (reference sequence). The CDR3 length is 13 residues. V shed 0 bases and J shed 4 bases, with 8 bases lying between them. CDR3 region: CASSLANQYEQYF. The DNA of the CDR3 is TGTGCCAGCAGCTTGGCCAATCAATACGAGCAGTACTTC. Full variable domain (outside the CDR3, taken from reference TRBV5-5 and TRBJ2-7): DAGVTQSPTHLIKTRGQQVTLRCSPISGHKSVSWYQQVLGQGPQFIFQYYEKEERGRGNFPDRFSARQFPNYSSELNVNALLLGDSALYLCASSLANQYEQYFGPGTRLTVT.

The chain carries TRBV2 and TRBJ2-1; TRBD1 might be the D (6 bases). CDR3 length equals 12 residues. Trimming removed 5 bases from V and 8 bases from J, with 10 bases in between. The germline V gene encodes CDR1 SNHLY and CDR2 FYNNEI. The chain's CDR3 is CASSRTDYEQFF. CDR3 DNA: TGTGCCAGCAGTAGGACAGACTATGAGCAGTTCTTC.

The CDR3 region has the DNA TGTGCCAGTAGTCTACCCCACACCGGGGAGCTGTTTTTT. Residues: CASSLPHTGELFF. The chain joins TRBV19 to TRBJ2-2; D is uncertain. V lost 5 bases to trimming and J lost 3 bases, with 7 bases between them. Germline CDR1 and CDR2: LNHDA and SQIVND (reference sequence). This CDR3 is built from 13 residues.

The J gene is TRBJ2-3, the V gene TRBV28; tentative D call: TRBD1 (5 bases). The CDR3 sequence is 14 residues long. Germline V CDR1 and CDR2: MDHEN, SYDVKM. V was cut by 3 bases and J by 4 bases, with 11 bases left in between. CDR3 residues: CASSFQGAADTQYF. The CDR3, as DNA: TGTGCCAGCAGTTTTCAAGGGGCGGCAGATACGCAGTATTTT.

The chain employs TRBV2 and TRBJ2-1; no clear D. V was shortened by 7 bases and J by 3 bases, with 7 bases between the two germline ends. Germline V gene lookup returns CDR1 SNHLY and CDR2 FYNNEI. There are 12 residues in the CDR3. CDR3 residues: CASKVLYNEQFF. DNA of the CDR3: TGTGCCAGCAAGGTCCTCTACAATGAGCAGTTCTTC.

CDR3 in DNA: TGTGCCAGCCCTGAAGCTTTCTTT. Translated, it gives CASPEAFF. This chain connects TRBV7-9 to TRBJ1-1; the D is unclear. Trimming shortened V by 8 bases and J by 6 bases, and 1 base separated the two germline ends. The CDR3 consists of 8 residues. Germline CDR1 is SEHNR and CDR2 is FQNEAQ (reference sequence).

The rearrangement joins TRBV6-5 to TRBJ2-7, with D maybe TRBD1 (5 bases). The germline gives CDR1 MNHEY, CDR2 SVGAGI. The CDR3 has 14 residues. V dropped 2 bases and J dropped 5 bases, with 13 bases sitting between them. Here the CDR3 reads CASSYVPGRHEQYF. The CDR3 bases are TGTGCCAGCAGTTACGTCCCAGGGCGGCACGAGCAGTACTTC.